Listed here are 30 T cell receptor beta chains from one sample, sequenced in a study of T cell responses to AZD1222 COVID-19 vaccine. The table came from immunoSEQ multiplex PCR; TCRdb's copy has only in-frame clones and leaves some out. The sample records 120,000 or so clones, roughly 89% being singletons. This material consisted of peripheral blood, taken on day 0 of AZD1222 vaccination. Source of these receptors: an adult in good health.

The genes are TRBV24-1 and TRBJ2-1; weak D call: TRBD2 (5 bases). CDR3 length: 14 amino acids. The V gene lost 4 bases and the J gene lost 6 bases, with 12 bases spanning the gap. The germline V gene has CDR1 KGHDR and CDR2 SFDVKD. The chain's CDR3 is CATSDPGLTNEQFF. For the CDR3, the DNA is TGTGCCACCAGTGACCCCGGACTGACCAATGAGCAGTTCTTC.

The chain has TRBV6-5 and TRBJ1-5, with D uncertain. Trimming removed 0 bases from V and 4 bases from J, with 4 bases in between. Germline loops: CDR1 MNHEY, CDR2 SVGAGI. This CDR3 region has 13 residues. DNA of the CDR3: TGTGCCAGCAGTTACTCTTGGAATCAGCCCCAGCATTTT. As protein: CASSYSWNQPQHF.

This clone was seen only a few times. The chain combines TRBV2 with TRBJ1-5; maybe TRBD1 (5 bases). V lost 6 bases to trimming and J lost 2 bases, with 14 bases between them. The CDR3 extends over 15 amino acids. Per germline, CDR1 SNHLY and CDR2 FYNNEI. The CDR3 DNA follows: TGTGCCAGCAGGGGGACCCTCGGGGGCAATCAGCCCCAGCATTTT. Its translation: CASRGTLGGNQPQHF.

J is TRBJ1-2 and V is TRBV7-2, with D perhaps TRBD1 (6 bases). Looked up from germline, CDR1 is SGHTA and CDR2 is FQGNSA. V dropped 6 bases and J dropped 4 bases, with 15 bases sitting between them. This CDR3 comprises 14 residues. This CDR3 is CASSPRTEAYGYTF. The CDR3 nucleotides read TGTGCCAGCAGTCCTAGGACAGAGGCCTATGGCTACACCTTC. The whole variable domain, filled in from reference TRBV7-2 and TRBJ1-2, reads GAGVSQSPSNKVTEKGKDVELRCDPISGHTALYWYRQSLGQGLEFLIYFQGNSAPDKSGLPSDRFSAERTGGSVSTLTIQRTQQEDSAVYLCASSPRTEAYGYTFGSGTRLTVV.

CDR3 bases: TGTGCCAGCAGCCACCTCGGCAGCCACTCTGGAAACACCATATATTTT. As protein: CASSHLGSHSGNTIYF. The chain combines TRBV3-1 (or the pseudogene TRBV3-2) with TRBJ1-3; D gene unclear. CDR1 is LGHDT and CDR2 is YNNKEL in the germline V gene (reference sequence). Trimming took off 3 bases at V and 0 bases at J, with 12 bases between the two ends. The CDR3 sequence is 16 residues long.

This chain uses TRBV18 with TRBJ1-6; D remains ambiguous. Germline V gene data show CDR1 as KGHSH and CDR2 as LQKENI. Trimming removed 4 bases from V and 7 bases from J, with 5 bases in between. The CDR3 totals 12 residues. The CDR3 DNA reads as TGTGCCAGCTCACATTCCAATTCACCCCTCCACTTT. Translation: CASSHSNSPLHF.

CDR3 sequence (DNA): TGTGCCAGCAGCCACCGGGGGGGAGAGACCCAGTACTTC. Translating it yields CASSHRGGETQYF. The chain has TRBV3-1 (or the pseudogene TRBV3-2) and TRBJ2-5; 8 bases are shared with TRBD2. With 3 bases clipped from V and 4 bases from J, the junction kept 1 base outside the gene matches. Germline V lookup: CDR1 LGHDT, CDR2 YNNKEL (reference sequence). CDR3 length equals 13 residues.

The genes are TRBV5-6 and TRBJ2-3, with 10 bases fitting TRBD2. With 3 bases clipped from V and 4 bases from J, the junction kept 8 bases outside the gene matches. This CDR3 contains 16 residues. Germline V gene sequence: CDR1 SGHDT, CDR2 YYEEEE. This CDR3 is CASSSRTSGASDTQYF. Written as DNA, the CDR3 is TGTGCCAGCAGCTCGCGGACTAGCGGAGCGTCAGATACGCAGTATTTT.

The J gene is TRBJ2-3, the V gene TRBV2; 10 bases agree with TRBD2. With 4 bases clipped from V and 6 bases from J, the junction kept 7 bases outside the gene matches. This CDR3 comprises 15 residues. Germline CDR1 is SNHLY and CDR2 is FYNNEI. This chain's CDR3 is CASSGIAGGSDTQYF. In nucleotides, the CDR3 is TGTGCCAGCAGTGGGATAGCGGGAGGTTCGGATACGCAGTATTTT.

The rearrangement links TRBV7-2 to TRBJ1-5; TRBD1 might be the D (5 bases). The germline V gene has CDR1 SGHTA and CDR2 FQGNSA. The V end was cut by 4 bases, the J end by 2 bases, with 12 bases between. The CDR3 runs 15 residues. This chain's CDR3 is CASSSVSGGNQPQHF. The CDR3, as DNA: TGTGCCAGCAGCTCAGTATCGGGGGGCAATCAGCCCCAGCATTTT.

The chain uses TRBV11-2 and TRBJ1-2; D unclear. The V and J ends lost 0 bases and 6 bases respectively, with 14 bases between them. CDR3 length equals 15 residues. In germline, CDR1 is SGHAT, CDR2 FQNNGV. The CDR3 nucleotides read TGTGCCAGCAGCTTAGAAGGTCGGAGGGAACATGGCTACACCTTC. It translates to CASSLEGRREHGYTF.

The rearrangement links TRBV10-3 to TRBJ1-4, with TRBD1 identical over 7 bases. The CDR3 sequence is 17 residues long. The junction had 8 bases not matched to a gene; V was cut back by 4 bases and J by 0 bases. Germline V CDR1 and CDR2: ENHRY, SYGVKD. CDR3 coding DNA: TGTGCCATCAGTGGGAATACAGGGGTTTCAACTAATGAAAAACTGTTTTTT. Amino acids: CAISGNTGVSTNEKLFF.

DNA of the CDR3: TGTGCCAGCAGCTTAGGGCCGGGGGACGGCTACACCTTC. It codes for CASSLGPGDGYTF. The chain joins TRBV7-2 to TRBJ1-2, with a tentative D call TRBD1 (5 bases). This CDR3 is 13 amino acids long. Germline V lookup: CDR1 SGHTA, CDR2 FQGNSA. V was cut by 1 base and J by 8 bases, with 11 bases left in between. The full variable domain, rest sourced from reference TRBV7-2 and TRBJ1-2, is GAGVSQSPSNKVTEKGKDVELRCDPISGHTALYWYRQSLGQGLEFLIYFQGNSAPDKSGLPSDRFSAERTGGSVSTLTIQRTQQEDSAVYLCASSLGPGDGYTFGSGTRLTVV.

The chain uses TRBV20-1 and TRBJ1-5; TRBD1 might be the D (5 bases). Trimming cost V 6 bases and J 11 bases, with 14 bases left between them. Germline lookup yields CDR1 DFQATT and CDR2 SNEGSKA (reference sequence). This CDR3 has 11 residues. As DNA, the CDR3 is TGCAGTGCGTGGGGGTACCAGGCCCAGCATTTT. This codes for CSAWGYQAQHF.

The chain employs TRBV7-2 and TRBJ1-1; D might be TRBD1 (5 bases). Trimming left V 6 bases short and J 0 bases short, with 14 bases between. The germline gives CDR1 SGHTA, CDR2 FQGNSA. This CDR3 contains 15 residues. Here the CDR3 DNA reads TGTGCCAGCAGGCAGGGACTATCCATGAACACTGAAGCTTTCTTT. This gives the protein CASRQGLSMNTEAFF.

This rearrangement joins TRBV7-9 to TRBJ1-4; 7 bases line up with TRBD1. Germline loops: CDR1 SEHNR, CDR2 FQNEAQ (reference sequence). V lost 5 bases and J lost 5; bases outside the gene matches: 11. The CDR3 contains 16 residues. The CDR3 DNA sequence: TGTGCCAGCAGCCAAAGCGACAGGGCACGGAATGAAAAACTGTTTTTT. It codes for CASSQSDRARNEKLFF.

The chain carries TRBV29-1 and TRBJ1-3, with 7 bases matching TRBD1. J lost 4 bases, V lost 6 bases, and 3 bases had no gene match. The CDR3 runs 12 residues. Germline V gene lookup returns CDR1 SQVTM and CDR2 ANQGSEA. In nucleotides, the CDR3 is TGCAGCGTCCAGACAGGGGGAAACACCATATATTTT. Residues: CSVQTGGNTIYF.

The chain couples TRBV5-6 to TRBJ2-3; no reliable D call. Germline-derived CDR1 and CDR2 are SGHDT and YYEEEE. Between the trimmed V and J ends, which lost 4 bases and 5 bases, there was a span of 14 bases. This CDR3 is 14 amino acids long. In DNA form, the CDR3 reads TGTGCCAGCAGCCGATCCTTGAGTGGAGATACGCAGTATTTT. It codes for CASSRSLSGDTQYF.

This chain uses TRBV7-9 with TRBJ2-5; no definite D call. V lost 1 base and J 9 bases, leaving 6 bases between the germline ends. CDR3 length: 11 residues. CDR1 is SEHNR and CDR2 is FQNEAQ in the germline V gene (reference sequence). For the CDR3, the DNA is TGTGCCAGCAGCTTAGGTGCTCCCCAGTACTTC. It is translated as CASSLGAPQYF.

The chain recombines TRBV19 with TRBJ2-2, with D possibly being TRBD1 or TRBD2 (5 bases each). Germline loops: CDR1 LNHDA, CDR2 SQIVND (reference sequence). CDR3 length equals 15 residues. Trimming stripped 6 bases from V and 6 bases from J, with 17 bases between. CDR3 amino acids: CASRLRDLGAGELFF. As DNA, the CDR3 is TGTGCCAGTAGGCTCCGGGACCTGGGGGCCGGGGAGCTGTTTTTT.

The chain links TRBV19 to TRBJ1-2, with D possibly being TRBD1 (6 bases). Trimming shortened V by 4 bases and J by 3 bases, and 9 bases separated the two germline ends. The CDR3 runs 13 residues. CDR1 is LNHDA, CDR2 SQIVND, per germline (reference sequence). The CDR3 DNA follows: TGTGCCAGTAGTACCGCAGGGGACTATGGCTACACCTTC. Protein product: CASSTAGDYGYTF.

The chain uses TRBV14 and TRBJ2-7, with D perhaps TRBD1 or TRBD2 (6 bases each). CDR3 length: 15 residues. Germline values: CDR1 SGHDN, CDR2 FVKESK. V lost 4 bases and J 6 bases, leaving 19 bases between the germline ends. The CDR3 sequence: CASSPRLFRGGEQYF. CDR3 bases: TGTGCCAGCAGCCCCCGCTTGTTCAGGGGAGGCGAGCAGTACTTC. The whole variable domain, filled in from reference TRBV14 and TRBJ2-7, reads EAGVTQFPSHSVIEKGQTVTLRCDPISGHDNLYWYRRVMGKEIKFLLHFVKESKQDESGMPNNRFLAERTGGTYSTLKVQPAELEDSGVYFCASSPRLFRGGEQYFGPGTRLTVT.

The J gene is TRBJ2-5, the V gene TRBV30; 7 nucleotides agree with TRBD1. The CDR3 is 14 amino acids. J was trimmed by 5 bases and V by 2 bases; bases with no gene match: 8. Germline values: CDR1 GTSNPN, CDR2 SVGIG (reference sequence). The DNA of the CDR3 is TGTGCCTGGAGTACCGGGACAGACGTCGAGACCCAGTACTTC. Translation: CAWSTGTDVETQYF.

This clone was found once. The rearrangement joins TRBV5-1 to TRBJ1-2, with 7 bases fitting TRBD1. This CDR3 has 14 amino acids. V lost 4 bases, J lost 4 bases, and 7 bases stayed unmatched. Germline CDR1 is SGHRS and CDR2 is YFSETQ. As DNA, the CDR3 is TGCGCCAGCAGCCCAGGGGGACCCCTCTATGGCTACACCTTC. Translation: CASSPGGPLYGYTF.

This clone was picked up one time. CDR3 nucleotide sequence: TGTGCCAGCAGTGAAGGGACAGGTGCCAGTGAGCCCCAGCATTTT. Protein: CASSEGTGASEPQHF. The rearrangement uses TRBV2 and TRBJ1-5, with 7 positions matching TRBD1. This CDR3 spans 15 amino acids. The germline gives CDR1 SNHLY, CDR2 FYNNEI. J lost 8 bases, V lost 1 base, and 8 bases had no gene match. Complete variable domain (other parts from reference TRBV2 and TRBJ1-5): EPEVTQTPSHQVTQMGQEVILRCVPISNHLYFYWYRQILGQKVEFLVSFYNNEISEKSEIFDDQFSVERPDGSNFTLKIRSTKLEDSAMYFCASSEGTGASEPQHFGDGTRLSIL.

This clone was picked up a small number of times. The chain recombines TRBV6-5 with TRBJ2-1; D uncertain. V was trimmed by 4 bases and J by 5 bases, leaving 18 bases between them. Per germline, CDR1 MNHEY and CDR2 SVGAGI. There are 16 residues in the CDR3. CDR3 DNA sequence: TGTGCCAGCAGTTCCGTAAGATTTCGGACCAACAATGAGCAGTTCTTC. Amino acids: CASSSVRFRTNNEQFF.

The rearrangement joins TRBV2 to TRBJ2-3; 7 bases fit TRBD2. The CDR3 consists of 15 residues. The germline V gene has CDR1 SNHLY and CDR2 FYNNEI. The V segment lost 4 bases and the J segment 1 base; nucleotides outside the gene matches: 5. The CDR3 nucleotides read TGTGCCAGCAGTGTAGGACTAGGGGGCACAGATACGCAGTATTTT. Encoded protein: CASSVGLGGTDTQYF.

The chain is built from TRBV27 and TRBJ2-4; D possibly corresponds to TRBD2 (7 bases). The CDR3 sequence is 15 residues long. V was cut by 6 bases and J by 5 bases, with 17 bases left in between. CDR1 and CDR2 (germline): MNHEY, SMNVEV (reference sequence). DNA for the CDR3: TGTGCCAGCAGCCTATTAAGGGGGGGGGAAAACATTCAGTACTTC. Its translation is CASSLLRGGENIQYF.

The chain has TRBV19 and TRBJ1-5; 8 nucleotides align to TRBD1. The CDR3 runs 15 residues. The germline gives CDR1 LNHDA, CDR2 SQIVND (reference sequence). V was pared by 2 bases and J by 6 bases, with 6 bases of the junction left unmatched. The CDR3 sequence: CASSIYQGAAQPQHF. The CDR3 region has the DNA TGTGCCAGTAGTATATATCAGGGGGCAGCTCAGCCCCAGCATTTT.

The chain recombines TRBV10-3 with TRBJ2-7, with D perhaps assigned TRBD1 or TRBD2 (6 bases each). This CDR3 contains 17 residues. Germline assignment: CDR1 ENHRY and CDR2 SYGVKD. V dropped 6 bases and J dropped 0 bases, with 21 bases sitting between them. The CDR3 sequence is CAISDASGAGSSYEQYF. CDR3 bases: TGTGCCATCAGCGATGCCTCAGGGGCCGGGAGCTCCTACGAGCAGTACTTC.